This passage covers 22 T cell receptor beta chains from one sample sequenced in a study of long-term antiretroviral therapy in people with HIV. Version v3.0 of the immunoSEQ assay was performed at survey level. Clones were sequenced by immunoSEQ multiplex PCR, and TCRdb holds only the in-frame ones, with some missing. The sample contains 20,000 to 25,000 clones, about 85% of which appear only once. Sample: unsorted PBMCs, taken 1.6 years after starting antiretroviral therapy. The receptors were gathered from a man aged 40-55 years with HIV.

The J gene is TRBJ1-1, the V gene TRBV4-2, with D possibly matching TRBD1 (6 bases). CDR1 is LGHNA, CDR2 YNFKEQ, per germline. Trimming took 4 bases from V and 1 from J, leaving 10 bases between them. This CDR3 has 14 residues. CDR3 sequence (DNA): TGTGCCAGCAGCCCCCCGGACAGGAACACTGAAGCTTTCTTT. This codes for CASSPPDRNTEAFF.

The CDR3 here is CASTGSIEAFF. As DNA, the CDR3 is TGTGCCAGTACAGGGTCGATTGAAGCTTTCTTT. The chain joins TRBV19 to TRBJ1-1; TRBD1 is a possible D gene (5 bases). This CDR3 spans 11 amino acids. Germline CDR1 LNHDA, CDR2 SQIVND (reference sequence). Trimming cost V 7 bases and J 7 bases, with 10 bases left between them. The full variable domain, with the rest looked up from reference TRBV19 and TRBJ1-1, is DGGITQSPKYLFRKEGQNVTLSCEQNLNHDAMYWYRQDPGQGLRLIYYSQIVNDFQKGDIAEGYSVSREKKESFPLTVTSAQKNPTAFYLCASTGSIEAFFGQGTRLTVV.

The chain couples TRBV5-1 to TRBJ2-3; 9 bases are a match to TRBD2. Germline lookup yields CDR1 SGHRS and CDR2 YFSETQ. V trimming: 2 bases; J trimming: 0 bases; junction bases outside the gene matches: 1. The CDR3 is made up of 15 amino acids. CDR3 DNA: TGCGCCAGCAGCTTTAGCGGGAGAAGCACAGATACGCAGTATTTT. Translated: CASSFSGRSTDTQYF.

The V gene is TRBV29-1, the J gene TRBJ2-2; 9 bases are a match to TRBD1. In germline, CDR1 is SQVTM, CDR2 ANQGSEA. V lost 4 bases, J lost 4 bases, and 4 bases stayed unmatched. CDR3 length: 14 amino acids. CDR3 region: CSVVGQGGTGELFF. In DNA form, the CDR3 reads TGCAGCGTTGTGGGACAGGGTGGCACCGGGGAGCTGTTTTTT.

The V call is TRBV10-2, the J call TRBJ2-7, with no clear D. CDR1 is WSHSY and CDR2 is SAAADI in the germline V gene. The germline V and J ends were trimmed by 6 bases and 5 bases, with 8 bases remaining between them. This CDR3 comprises 11 residues. Written as DNA, the CDR3 is TGCGCCAGCAGCAGGAGTAACGAGCAGTACTTC. It encodes CASSRSNEQYF.

The chain uses TRBV10-2 and TRBJ2-7; no definite D call. Germline loops: CDR1 WSHSY, CDR2 SAAADI. Trimming cost V 5 bases and J 3 bases, with 14 bases left between them. The CDR3 is made up of 14 amino acids. CDR3 residues: CASSISGPVYEQYF. The DNA of the CDR3 is TGCGCCAGCAGTATTTCTGGACCCGTCTACGAGCAGTACTTC.

The V call is TRBV18, the J call TRBJ1-4, with 10 positions matching TRBD1. This CDR3 is 14 amino acids long. The V and J ends lost 3 bases and 5 bases, in that order; junction bases with no gene match: 0. Germline V lookup: CDR1 KGHSH, CDR2 LQKENI. CDR3 protein: CASSPTGGNEKLFF. The CDR3 DNA follows: TGTGCCAGCTCACCGACAGGGGGCAATGAAAAACTGTTTTTT.

The chain recombines TRBV5-1 with TRBJ2-3, with 8 bases that match TRBD1. This CDR3 comprises 15 residues. Germline CDR1 and CDR2: SGHRS and YFSETQ. Trimming removed 0 bases from V and 2 bases from J; junction bases left unmatched: 2. The CDR3 sequence: CASSLVTGATDTQYF. Written as DNA, the CDR3 is TGCGCCAGCAGCTTGGTGACAGGGGCCACAGATACGCAGTATTTT.

This clone came up once. The CDR3 bases are TGCAGCGTCGCGACAGGGGGCGGTGGCTACACCTTC. Translated: CSVATGGGGYTF. The chain carries TRBV29-1 and TRBJ1-2; TRBD1 matches 10 bases. J lost 7 bases, V lost 6 bases, and 5 bases had no gene match. Germline assignment: CDR1 SQVTM and CDR2 ANQGSEA. CDR3 size: 12 residues.

The chain has TRBV2 and TRBJ2-1; maybe TRBD1 (6 bases). Germline V gene sequence: CDR1 SNHLY, CDR2 FYNNEI. CDR3 length: 14 amino acids. V was shortened by 4 bases and J by 4 bases, with 11 bases between the two germline ends. Here the CDR3 reads CASSGTAAYNEQFF. The CDR3 DNA reads TGTGCCAGCAGTGGGACAGCAGCTTACAATGAGCAGTTCTTC.

The CDR3 reads CASSPPGQGLSGNTIYF. The DNA of the CDR3 is TGTGCCAGCAGCCCGCCGGGACAGGGGCTCTCTGGAAACACCATATATTTT. The chain carries TRBV7-3 and TRBJ1-3; TRBD1 matches at 10 bases. Per germline, CDR1 SGHTA and CDR2 FQGTGA. CDR3 length: 17 residues. J lost 0 bases, V lost 5 bases, and 7 bases had no gene match.

The V gene is TRBV6-5, the J gene TRBJ2-1; 7 bases align to TRBD1. V lost 4 bases, J lost 7 bases, and 7 bases stayed unmatched. Germline V lookup: CDR1 MNHEY, CDR2 SVGAGI. The CDR3 sequence is 14 residues long. The CDR3 DNA reads TGTGCCAGCAGTTCCCGACAGGGCAAAAATGAGCAGTTCTTC. It specifies CASSSRQGKNEQFF.

CDR3 sequence (DNA): TGTGCCAGCAGCCAAGATTGGAAGTATTACGAGCAGTACTTC. It translates to CASSQDWKYYEQYF. The chain combines TRBV4-2 with TRBJ2-7; no clear D gene. CDR1 is LGHNA, CDR2 YNFKEQ, per germline. Trimming shortened V by 0 bases and J by 4 bases, and 10 bases separated the two germline ends. The CDR3 contains 14 residues.

This chain joins TRBV19 and TRBJ1-5; tentatively, D is TRBD1 (5 bases). The CDR3 sequence is 14 residues long. Per the germline V gene, CDR1 is LNHDA and CDR2 is SQIVND (reference sequence). V was pared by 3 bases and J by 0 bases, with 6 bases between. CDR3 sequence reads: CASSIRASNQPQHF. DNA for the CDR3: TGTGCCAGTAGTATCAGGGCTAGCAATCAGCCCCAGCATTTT. The variable domain in full, completed from reference TRBV19 and TRBJ1-5, reads DGGITQSPKYLFRKEGQNVTLSCEQNLNHDAMYWYRQDPGQGLRLIYYSQIVNDFQKGDIAEGYSVSREKKESFPLTVTSAQKNPTAFYLCASSIRASNQPQHFGDGTRLSIL.

The CDR3 region is CASSLAVGEQFF. The CDR3 bases are TGTGCCAGCAGCTTAGCGGTAGGAGAGCAGTTCTTC. The rearrangement links TRBV7-2 to TRBJ2-1; D is unclear. This CDR3 contains 12 residues. V was shortened by 0 bases and J by 10 bases, with 7 bases between the two germline ends. The germline CDR1 and CDR2 sequences are SGHTA and FQGNSA.

This chain uses TRBV19 with TRBJ2-1, with 15 bases fitting TRBD2. CDR3 length equals 17 residues. Germline CDR1 and CDR2: LNHDA and SQIVND (reference sequence). J lost 8 bases, V lost 5 bases, and 10 bases had no gene match. In DNA, the CDR3 is TGTGCCAGTAGTTCCCCGAGGACTAGCGGGAGGGTTGATGAGCAGTTCTTC. Translated: CASSSPRTSGRVDEQFF.

The chain couples TRBV27 to TRBJ2-7; TRBD1 matches at 10 bases. The CDR3 is made up of 16 amino acids. Germline V lookup: CDR1 MNHEY, CDR2 SMNVEV (reference sequence). Trimming cost V 6 bases and J 5 bases; bases outside gene matches: 13. This chain's CDR3 is CASSRYAGQGLDEQYF. The CDR3 nucleotides are TGTGCCAGCAGCCGGTATGCGGGACAGGGGTTGGACGAGCAGTACTTC.

This clone is a singleton in its sample. The genes are TRBV6-5 and TRBJ2-7; D unresolved. The V end lost 1 base, the J end lost 3 bases, and 13 bases lay between the germline ends. The CDR3 consists of 15 residues. Per the germline V gene, CDR1 is MNHEY and CDR2 is SVGAGI. In DNA, the CDR3 is TGTGCCAGCAGTTACTGGCCCGGCAATGGCTACGAGCAGTACTTC. Amino acids: CASSYWPGNGYEQYF.

This rearrangement joins TRBV5-6 to TRBJ2-3; the match to TRBD1 covers 7 bases. This CDR3 is 16 amino acids long. Losses at the gene ends were 1 base for V and 0 bases for J; bases not matched to a gene: 5. Germline CDR1 SGHDT, CDR2 YYEEEE. The CDR3 region is CASSLRTGSSTDTQYF. CDR3 in DNA: TGTGCCAGCAGCTTGCGGACAGGCTCTAGCACAGATACGCAGTATTTT.

The chain has TRBV28 and TRBJ2-2; D call uncertain. Germline V gene data show CDR1 as MDHEN and CDR2 as SYDVKM. V dropped 3 bases and J dropped 6 bases, with 8 bases sitting between them. This CDR3 is built from 13 residues. CDR3 coding DNA: TGTGCCAGCAGTTTGGCCCCCCCCGGGGAGCTGTTTTTT. It translates to CASSLAPPGELFF.

This sequence joins TRBV7-9 and TRBJ1-4; 7 positions agree with TRBD1. CDR3 length: 19 residues. Trimming at V came to 1 base and at J to 0 bases, leaving 11 bases not matched to a gene. Germline values: CDR1 SEHNR, CDR2 FQNEAQ (reference sequence). The DNA of the CDR3 is TGTGCCAGCAGCTTAGGGGGACAGCCTATACTCGCAACTAATGAAAAACTGTTTTTT. This translates into CASSLGGQPILATNEKLFF.

This chain links TRBV5-8 with TRBJ1-4, with D tentatively TRBD1 (6 bases). Between the trimmed V and J ends, which lost 3 bases and 7 bases, there was a span of 13 bases. The germline gives CDR1 SGHTS, CDR2 YDEGEE. The CDR3 has 14 residues. Here the CDR3 DNA reads TGTGCCAGCAGCTCCTCCGGACAGCCTGAAAAACTGTTTTTT. This encodes CASSSSGQPEKLFF.